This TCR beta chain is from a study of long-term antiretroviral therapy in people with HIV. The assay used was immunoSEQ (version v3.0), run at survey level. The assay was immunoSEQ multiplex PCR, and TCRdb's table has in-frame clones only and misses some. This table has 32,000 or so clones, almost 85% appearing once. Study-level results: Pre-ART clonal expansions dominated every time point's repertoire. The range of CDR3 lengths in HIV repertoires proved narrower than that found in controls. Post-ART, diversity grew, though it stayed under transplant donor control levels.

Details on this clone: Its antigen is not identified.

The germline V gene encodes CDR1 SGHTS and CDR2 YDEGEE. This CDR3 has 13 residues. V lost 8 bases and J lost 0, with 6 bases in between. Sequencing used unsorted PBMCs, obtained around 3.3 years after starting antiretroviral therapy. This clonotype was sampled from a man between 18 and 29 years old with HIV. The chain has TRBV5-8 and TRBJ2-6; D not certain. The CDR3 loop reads CASSYSGANVLTF. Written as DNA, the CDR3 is TGTGCCAGTTCTTACTCTGGGGCCAACGTCCTGACTTTC.